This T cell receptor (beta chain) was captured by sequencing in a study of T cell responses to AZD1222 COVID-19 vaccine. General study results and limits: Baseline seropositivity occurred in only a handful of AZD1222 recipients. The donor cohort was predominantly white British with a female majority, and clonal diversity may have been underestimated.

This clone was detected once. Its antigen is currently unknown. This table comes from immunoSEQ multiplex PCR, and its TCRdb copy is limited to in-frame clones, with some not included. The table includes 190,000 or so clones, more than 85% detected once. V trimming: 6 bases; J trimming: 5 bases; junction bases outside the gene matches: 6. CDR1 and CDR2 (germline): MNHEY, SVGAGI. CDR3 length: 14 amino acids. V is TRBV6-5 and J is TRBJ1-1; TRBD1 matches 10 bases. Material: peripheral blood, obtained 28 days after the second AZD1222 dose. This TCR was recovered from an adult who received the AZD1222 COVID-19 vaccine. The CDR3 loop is CASRRGTGVTEAFF. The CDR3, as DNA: TGTGCCAGCAGACGCGGGACAGGGGTAACTGAAGCTTTCTTT.